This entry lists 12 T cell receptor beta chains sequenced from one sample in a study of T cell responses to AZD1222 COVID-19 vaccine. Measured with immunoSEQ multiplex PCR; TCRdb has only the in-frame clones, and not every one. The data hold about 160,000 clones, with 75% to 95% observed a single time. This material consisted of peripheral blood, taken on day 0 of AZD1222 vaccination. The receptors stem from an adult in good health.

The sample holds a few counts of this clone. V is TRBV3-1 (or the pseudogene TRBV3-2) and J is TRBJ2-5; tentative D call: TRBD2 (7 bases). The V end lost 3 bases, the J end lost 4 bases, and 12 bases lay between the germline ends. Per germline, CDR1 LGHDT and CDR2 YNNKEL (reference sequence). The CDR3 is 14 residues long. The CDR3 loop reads CASSQSGEGETQYF. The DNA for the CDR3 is TGTGCCAGCAGCCAGTCAGGGGAGGGAGAGACCCAGTACTTC.

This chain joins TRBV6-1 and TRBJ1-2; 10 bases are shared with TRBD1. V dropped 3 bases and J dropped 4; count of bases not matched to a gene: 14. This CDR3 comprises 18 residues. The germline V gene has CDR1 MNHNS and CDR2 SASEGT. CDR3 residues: CASSDLPDRGVQGYGYTF. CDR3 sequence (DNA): TGTGCCAGCAGTGATCTGCCGGACAGGGGGGTTCAAGGCTATGGCTACACCTTC.

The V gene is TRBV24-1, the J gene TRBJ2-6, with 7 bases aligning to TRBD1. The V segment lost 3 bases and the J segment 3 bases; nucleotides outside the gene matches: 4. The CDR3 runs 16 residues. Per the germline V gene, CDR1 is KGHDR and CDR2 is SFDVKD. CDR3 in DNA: TGTGCCACCAGTGATCCAACAGGGGTTGGGGCCAACGTCCTGACTTTC. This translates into CATSDPTGVGANVLTF.

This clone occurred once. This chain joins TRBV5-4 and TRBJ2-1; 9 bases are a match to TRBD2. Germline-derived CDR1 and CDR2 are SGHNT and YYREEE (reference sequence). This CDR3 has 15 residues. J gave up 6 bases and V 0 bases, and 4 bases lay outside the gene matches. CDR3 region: CASSLALAGVNEQFF. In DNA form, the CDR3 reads TGTGCCAGCAGCTTGGCCTTAGCGGGAGTCAATGAGCAGTTCTTC.

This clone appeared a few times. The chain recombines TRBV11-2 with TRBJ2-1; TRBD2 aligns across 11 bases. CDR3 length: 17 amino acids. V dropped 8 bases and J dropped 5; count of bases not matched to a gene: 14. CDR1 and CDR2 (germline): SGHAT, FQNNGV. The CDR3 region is CASGGTLAGGYDNEQFF. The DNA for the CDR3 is TGTGCCAGCGGCGGAACCCTAGCGGGAGGTTACGACAATGAGCAGTTCTTC.

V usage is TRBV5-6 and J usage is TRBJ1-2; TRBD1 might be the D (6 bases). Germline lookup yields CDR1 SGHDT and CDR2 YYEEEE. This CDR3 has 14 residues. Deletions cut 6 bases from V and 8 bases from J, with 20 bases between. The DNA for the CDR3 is TGTGCCAGCACGGTTCAGGGGTCGTCTACGGGCTACACCTTC. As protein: CASTVQGSSTGYTF.

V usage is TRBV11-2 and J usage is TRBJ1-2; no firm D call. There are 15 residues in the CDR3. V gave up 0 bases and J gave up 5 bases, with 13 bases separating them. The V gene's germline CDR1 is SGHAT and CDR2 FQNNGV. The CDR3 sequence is CASSLDLRQIYGYTF. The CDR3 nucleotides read TGTGCCAGCAGCTTAGATCTAAGACAAATTTATGGCTACACCTTC.

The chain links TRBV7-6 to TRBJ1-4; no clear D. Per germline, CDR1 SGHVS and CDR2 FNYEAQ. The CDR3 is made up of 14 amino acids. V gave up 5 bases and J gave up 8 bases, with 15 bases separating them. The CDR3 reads CASSISAPEEKLFF. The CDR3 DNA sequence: TGTGCCAGCAGCATATCGGCACCTGAAGAAAAACTGTTTTTT.

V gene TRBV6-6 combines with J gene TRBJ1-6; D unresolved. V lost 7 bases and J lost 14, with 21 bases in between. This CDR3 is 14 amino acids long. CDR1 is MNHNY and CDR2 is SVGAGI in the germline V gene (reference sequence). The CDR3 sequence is CASIAGRWTGSLHF. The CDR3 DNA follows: TGTGCCAGCATCGCGGGCCGGTGGACGGGGTCCCTCCACTTT.

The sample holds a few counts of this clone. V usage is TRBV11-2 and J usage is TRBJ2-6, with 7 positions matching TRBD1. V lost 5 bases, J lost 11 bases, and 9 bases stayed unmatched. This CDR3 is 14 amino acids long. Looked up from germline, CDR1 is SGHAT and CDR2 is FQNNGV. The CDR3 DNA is TGTGCCAGCAGCCTGGACCAGGGACAGTACGTCCTGACTTTC. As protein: CASSLDQGQYVLTF.

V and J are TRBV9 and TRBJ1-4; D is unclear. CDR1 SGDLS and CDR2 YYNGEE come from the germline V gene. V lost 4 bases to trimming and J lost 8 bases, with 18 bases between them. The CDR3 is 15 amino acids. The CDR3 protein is CASSPSGVFAEKLFF. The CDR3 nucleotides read TGTGCCAGCAGCCCTAGTGGCGTATTCGCAGAAAAACTGTTTTTT.

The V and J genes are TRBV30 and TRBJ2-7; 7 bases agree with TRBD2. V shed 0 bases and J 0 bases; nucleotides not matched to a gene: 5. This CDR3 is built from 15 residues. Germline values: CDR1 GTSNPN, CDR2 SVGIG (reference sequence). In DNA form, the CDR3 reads TGTGCCTGGAGTGTAGCTAGCGGTCTCTCCTACGAGCAGTACTTC. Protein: CAWSVASGLSYEQYF. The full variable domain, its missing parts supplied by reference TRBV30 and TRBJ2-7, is SQTIHQWPATLVQPVGSPLSLECTVEGTSNPNLYWYRQAAGRGLQLLFYSVGIGQISSEVPQNLSASRPQDRQFILSSKKLLLSDSGFYLCAWSVASGLSYEQYFGPGTRLTVT.